The rows below give T cell receptor beta chains drawn from one sample of a study of cytomegalovirus exposure and HLA in healthy donors. Here immunoSEQ multiplex PCR was the method, and the copy in TCRdb shows in-frame clones only, minus some. Its table records 160,000 or so clones. Sequencing was done on a sample of PBMCs. The receptors come from a young man in good health and CMV-seronegative. Both conserved end residues are part of each CDR3. A D gene is named only where the DNA matches it firmly.

j_call | v_call | d_call | cdr3_nt | cdr3_aa
TRBJ2-1 | TRBV18 | - | TGTGCCAGCTCCCCAAACCAGGGCAATGAGCAGTTCTTC | CASSPNQGNEQFF
TRBJ1-2 | TRBV18 | - | TGTGCCAGCTCACCACTCCGGGATGGAAGCTACACCTTC | CASSPLRDGSYTF
TRBJ2-7 | TRBV11-2 | - | TGTGCCAGCAGCTTCGGCAACAGGGACCCGCGGCGAGGGGTCTTC | CASSFGNRDPRRGVF
TRBJ1-1 | TRBV9 | - | TGTGCCAGTGGGAGTCGGAGTCAAACTGAAGCTTTCTTT | CASGSRSQTEAFF
TRBJ2-7 | TRBV11-2 | - | TGTGCCAGCAGCCAATCCACGGGGATTTACTCCTACGAGCAGTACTTC | CASSQSTGIYSYEQYF
TRBJ1-2 | TRBV7-2 | - | TGTGCCAGCAGCTCCCTGGGGGCCCTAGACTATGGCTACACCTTC | CASSSLGALDYGYTF
TRBJ2-5 | TRBV19 | TRBD2 | TGTGCCAGTAGTACATTAGCGGGAGGGGGGCAAGAGACCCAGTACTTC | CASSTLAGGGQETQYF
TRBJ2-2 | TRBV7-8 | - | TGTGCCAGCAGCTTAGTCGCGGGGCCCGGGGAGCTGTTTTTT | CASSLVAGPGELFF
TRBJ2-7 | TRBV12-5 | TRBD2 | TGTGCTAGTGGTATCTCTATAGCGGGAAGGGGCGAGCAGTACTTC | CASGISIAGRGEQYF
TRBJ2-1 | TRBV11-3 | - | TGTGCCAGCACCTCGCTTAGGAGGGATTCTGAGCAGTTCTTC | CASTSLRRDSEQFF
TRBJ2-3 | TRBV19 | - | TGTGCCACCGGGGTGGGAGGCCCAGATACGCAGTATTTT | CATGVGGPDTQYF
TRBJ2-2 | TRBV5-1 | TRBD1 | TGCGCCAGCAGCATATCCGGGACAGCAAACACCGGGGAGCTGTTTTTT | CASSISGTANTGELFF
TRBJ2-1 | TRBV30 | - | TGTGCCTGGAGTCTTGTTGAGAGCTACAATGAGCAGTTCTTC | CAWSLVESYNEQFF
TRBJ1-1 | TRBV5-1 | TRBD1 | TGCGCCAGCAGCTTAAGATACAGGGGGCCGAACACTGAAGCTTTCTTT | CASSLRYRGPNTEAFF
TRBJ1-5 | TRBV5-1 | TRBD1 | TGCGCCAGCAGCGGGGGACAGGGTGGAGCCCAGCATTTT | CASSGGQGGAQHF
TRBJ2-2 | TRBV19 | - | TGTGCCAGTAGCCCTGGACTTTCCAACGGGGAGCTGTTTTTT | CASSPGLSNGELFF
TRBJ2-7 | TRBV9 | TRBD2 | TGTGCCAGCAGCGTAGGAAGTAGCGGGGGCTCCTACGAGCAGTACTTC | CASSVGSSGGSYEQYF
TRBJ2-1 | TRBV11-2 | TRBD2 | TGTGCCAGCAGCTTTTTGGGACTAGCGGACAATGAGCAGTTCTTC | CASSFLGLADNEQFF
TRBJ1-4 | TRBV6-1 | TRBD1 | TGTGCCAGCAGTGCAGGGGGTTCTAATGAAAAACTGTTTTTT | CASSAGGSNEKLFF
TRBJ1-2 | TRBV7-9 | - | TGTGCCAGCAGTCCATCCACAGGGAACTATGGCTACACCTTC | CASSPSTGNYGYTF
TRBJ1-3 | TRBV5-5 | - | TGTGCCAGCAGCTTGTCCCCCAGGGTTCAATCTGGAAACACCATATATTTT | CASSLSPRVQSGNTIYF
TRBJ2-7 | TRBV4-2 | TRBD2 | TGTGCCAGCAGCTCGGGCGGGAGTTCGTACGAGCAGTACTTC | CASSSGGSSYEQYF
TRBJ2-1 | TRBV27 | TRBD1 | TGTGCCAGTTGCCCCTCAACTTACACCGGGACAGACTACAATGAGCAGTTCTTC | CASCPSTYTGTDYNEQFF
TRBJ2-3 | TRBV4-3 | - | TGCGCCAGCAGCCAGACAACAGGGATATCAGATACGCAGTATTTT | CASSQTTGISDTQYF
TRBJ1-5 | TRBV19 | TRBD1 | TGTGCCAGTATACGGGACAGAGCAAGCAATCAGCCCCAGCATTTT | CASIRDRASNQPQHF
TRBJ1-4 | TRBV2 | - | TGTGCCAGCAGTGATGGATATGGGGGCAGGGAAAAACTGTTTTTT | CASSDGYGGREKLFF
TRBJ1-3 | TRBV5-3 | TRBD1 | TGTGCCAGAAGCCCCCGACAGGGGGTGCACACCATATATTTT | CARSPRQGVHTIYF
TRBJ1-5 | TRBV5-5 | - | TGTGCCAGCAGCTTACAGGTGAATCAGCCCCAGCATTTT | CASSLQVNQPQHF
TRBJ2-7 | TRBV29-1 | TRBD1 | TGCAGCGTTACCCCGGGACAGGGGATGAACGAGCAGTACTTC | CSVTPGQGMNEQYF
TRBJ1-1 | TRBV6-4 | - | TGTGCCAGCAGTTCTCGGGAGAACACTGAAGCTTTCTTT | CASSSRENTEAFF
TRBJ2-3 | TRBV19 | TRBD2 | TGTGCCAGTAGGCCTCGGGGCGGGAGTAGCACAGATACGCAGTATTTT | CASRPRGGSSTDTQYF
TRBJ2-3 | TRBV11-3 | TRBD2 | TGTGCCAGCAGCTTAGATCTCCCGTTTGGGACTAGCGGAGATACGCAGTATTTT | CASSLDLPFGTSGDTQYF
TRBJ1-4 | TRBV5-1 | - | TGCGCCAGCAGCTCTGAGAGGGAGGGAAAACTGTTTTTT | CASSSEREGKLFF
TRBJ2-3 | TRBV6-5 | TRBD2 | TGTGCCAGCAGTTACTCCGGGGGACGGGGGGCAGATACGCAGTATTTT | CASSYSGGRGADTQYF
TRBJ1-5 | TRBV7-6 | - | TGTGCCAGCAGCTTAGGGGGAGGTCTCTATAGCAATCAGCCCCAGCATTTT | CASSLGGGLYSNQPQHF
TRBJ1-6 | TRBV7-2 | - | TGTGCCAGCAGCTTAGACCTTCCAGGGTGGAATTCACCCCTCCACTTT | CASSLDLPGWNSPLHF
TRBJ1-4 | TRBV5-4 | - | TGTGCCAGCAGCGGACCCGAGCGTGGAGGCGAAAAACTGTTTTTT | CASSGPERGGEKLFF
TRBJ2-2 | TRBV28 | TRBD2 | TGTGCCAGCACTTCGCCCGGACTAGCGGGAATTTCCGGGGAGCTGTTTTTT | CASTSPGLAGISGELFF
TRBJ1-5 | TRBV10-3 | - | TGTGCCATCAGTGAAGGCCAGGGGTCTGGCAATCAGCCCCAGCATTTT | CAISEGQGSGNQPQHF
TRBJ1-1 | TRBV5-1 | - | TGCGCCAGCAGCGACATATTGGACACTGAAGCTTTCTTT | CASSDILDTEAFF
TRBJ2-3 | TRBV12-5 | TRBD1 | TGTGCTAGTGGTCTAGGGACAGTAACCACAGATACGCAGTATTTT | CASGLGTVTTDTQYF
TRBJ2-7 | TRBV27 | - | TGTGCCAGCAGTTTAGTGAGGGTGGGCGAGGGCGAGCAGTACTTC | CASSLVRVGEGEQYF
TRBJ2-7 | TRBV5-1 | TRBD2 | TGCGCCAGCAGCTGGCTAGCGGGAGCACGCTACGAGCAGTACTTC | CASSWLAGARYEQYF
TRBJ2-7 | TRBV4-1 | - | TGCGCCAGCAGCTCTTCGGGCGAGCAGTACTTC | CASSSSGEQYF
TRBJ2-3 | TRBV13 | TRBD2 | TGTGCCAGCAGCTTAGGATTACAAGGACTAGCGGCCACAGATACGCAGTATTTT | CASSLGLQGLAATDTQYF
TRBJ2-1 | TRBV2 | TRBD1 | TGTGCCAGCAGTGCTCGGGACAGGGGGCGGAGTGAGCAGTTCTTC | CASSARDRGRSEQFF
TRBJ2-3 | TRBV30 | TRBD1 | TGTGCCTGGACCCCTACGGGGACAGGGAGAGATACGCAGTATTTT | CAWTPTGTGRDTQYF
TRBJ2-3 | TRBV6-5 | - | TGTGCCAGCACTTCACTAGAGAATACGCAGTATTTT | CASTSLENTQYF
TRBJ2-1 | TRBV5-6 | - | TGTGCCAGCAGTGGTGGTATTAGCGGTATCTACAATGAGCAGTTCTTC | CASSGGISGIYNEQFF
TRBJ1-6 | TRBV10-3 | - | TGTGCCATCAGTGTCACGGCGGGTTCACCCCTCCACTTT | CAISVTAGSPLHF
TRBJ2-1 | TRBV7-8 | - | TGTGCCAGCCTCATAGGTCCAGCGGGCTCCTACAATGAGCAGTTCTTC | CASLIGPAGSYNEQFF
TRBJ2-2 | TRBV13 | - | TGTGCCAGCAGCTCGGGGAGGAGGACCGGGGAGCTGTTTTTT | CASSSGRRTGELFF
TRBJ1-2 | TRBV28 | - | TGTGCCAGCAGTTTGGAGAATCCGGGCTACACCTTC | CASSLENPGYTF
TRBJ1-2 | TRBV2 | - | TGTGCCAGCAGTCAAGTACAGGGAATACGGTCGAATGGCTACACCTTC | CASSQVQGIRSNGYTF